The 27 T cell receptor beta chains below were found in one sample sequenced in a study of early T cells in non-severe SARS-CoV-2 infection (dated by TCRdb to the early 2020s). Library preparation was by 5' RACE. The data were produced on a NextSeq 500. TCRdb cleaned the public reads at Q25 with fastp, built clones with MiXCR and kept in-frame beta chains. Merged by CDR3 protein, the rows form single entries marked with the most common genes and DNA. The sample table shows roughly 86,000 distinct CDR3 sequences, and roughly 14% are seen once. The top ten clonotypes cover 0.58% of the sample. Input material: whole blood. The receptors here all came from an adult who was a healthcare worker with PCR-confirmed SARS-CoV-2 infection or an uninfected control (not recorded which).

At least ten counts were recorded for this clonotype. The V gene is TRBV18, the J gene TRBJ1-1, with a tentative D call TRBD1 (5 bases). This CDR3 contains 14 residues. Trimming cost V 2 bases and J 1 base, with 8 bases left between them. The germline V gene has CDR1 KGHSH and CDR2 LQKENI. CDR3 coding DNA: TGTGCCAGCTCACCAAGGACAAAGAACACTGAAGCTTTCTTT. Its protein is CASSPRTKNTEAFF.

Written as DNA, the CDR3 is TGTGCCAGCTCACAACCATACGGATTATACGAGCAGTACGTC. This translates into CASSQPYGLYEQYV. The chain is built from TRBV18 and TRBJ2-7; no firm D call. The CDR3 runs to 14 residues. Germline V CDR1 and CDR2: KGHSH, LQKENI. V was cut by 4 bases and J by 4 bases, with 14 bases left in between.

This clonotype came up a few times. The DNA for the CDR3 is TGTGCCAGCAGGACGGGACAGGAAAAGACCCAGTACTTC. Translated: CASRTGQEKTQYF. V gene TRBV6-5 combines with J gene TRBJ2-5; the match to TRBD1 covers 8 bases. Trimming removed 6 bases from V and 6 bases from J; junction bases left unmatched: 6. The length of the CDR3 is 13 residues. Germline CDR1 is MNHEY and CDR2 is SVGAGI.

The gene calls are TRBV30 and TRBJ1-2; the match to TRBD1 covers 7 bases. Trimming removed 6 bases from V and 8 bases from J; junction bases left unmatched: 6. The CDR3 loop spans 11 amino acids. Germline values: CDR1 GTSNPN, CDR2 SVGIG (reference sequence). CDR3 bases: TGTGCCTGCCGACAGGGAGGAGGCTACACCTTC. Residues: CACRQGGGYTF. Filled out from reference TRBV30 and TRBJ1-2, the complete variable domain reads SQTIHQWPATLVQPVGSPLSLECTVEGTSNPNLYWYRQAAGRGLQLLFYSVGIGQISSEVPQNLSASRPQDRQFILSSKKLLLSDSGFYLCACRQGGGYTFGSGTRLTVV.

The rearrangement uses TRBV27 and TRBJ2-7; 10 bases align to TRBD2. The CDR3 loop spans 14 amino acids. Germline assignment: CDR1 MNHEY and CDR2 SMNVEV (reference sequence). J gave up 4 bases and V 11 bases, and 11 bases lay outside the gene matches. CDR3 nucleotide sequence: TGTGCCGGAAAAGCGGGGGGGACAAGGTACGAGCAGTACGTC. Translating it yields CAGKAGGTRYEQYV.

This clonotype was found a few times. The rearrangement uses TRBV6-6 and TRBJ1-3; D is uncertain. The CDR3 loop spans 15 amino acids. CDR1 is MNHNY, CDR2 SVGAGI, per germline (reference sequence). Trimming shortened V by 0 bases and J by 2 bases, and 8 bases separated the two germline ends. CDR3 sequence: CASSYSLAAGNTIYF. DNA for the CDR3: TGTGCCAGCAGTTACTCGTTGGCAGCTGGAAACACCATATATTTT.

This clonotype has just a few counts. This CDR3 reads CASSITGNTYNEQFF. Here the CDR3 DNA reads TGTGCCAGCAGTATTACAGGGAACACTTACAATGAGCAGTTCTTC. The chain links TRBV2 to TRBJ2-1; D might be TRBD1 (6 bases). There are 15 residues in the CDR3. V was shortened by 5 bases and J by 4 bases, with 15 bases between the two germline ends. Germline V gene data show CDR1 as SNHLY and CDR2 as FYNNEI.

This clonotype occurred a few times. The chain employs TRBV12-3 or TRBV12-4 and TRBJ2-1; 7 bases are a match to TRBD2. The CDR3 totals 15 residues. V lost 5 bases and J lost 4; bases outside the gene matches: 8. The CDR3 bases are TGTGCCAGCAGTCCGGGTGGGGGGGGATACAATGAGCAGTTCTTC. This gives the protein CASSPGGGGYNEQFF.

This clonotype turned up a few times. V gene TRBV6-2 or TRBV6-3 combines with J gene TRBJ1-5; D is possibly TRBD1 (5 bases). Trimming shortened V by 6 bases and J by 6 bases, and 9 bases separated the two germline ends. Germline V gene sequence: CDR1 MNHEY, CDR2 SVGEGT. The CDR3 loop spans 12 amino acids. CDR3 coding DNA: TGTGCCAGCAGCCCCGACAGTCAGCCCCAGCATTTT. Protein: CASSPDSQPQHF.

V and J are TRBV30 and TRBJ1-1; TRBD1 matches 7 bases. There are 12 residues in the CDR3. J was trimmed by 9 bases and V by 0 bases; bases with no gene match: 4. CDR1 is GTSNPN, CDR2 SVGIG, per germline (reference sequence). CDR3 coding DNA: TGTGCCTGGAGTGTAAAGGGGGCCCAAGCTTTCTTT. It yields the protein CAWSVKGAQAFF.

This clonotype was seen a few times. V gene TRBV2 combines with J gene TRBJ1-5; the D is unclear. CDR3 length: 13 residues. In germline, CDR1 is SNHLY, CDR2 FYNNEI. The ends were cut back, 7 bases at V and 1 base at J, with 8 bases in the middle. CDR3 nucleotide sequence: TGTGCCAGCACCATTCGGAGCAATCAGCCCCAGCATTTT. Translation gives CASTIRSNQPQHF.

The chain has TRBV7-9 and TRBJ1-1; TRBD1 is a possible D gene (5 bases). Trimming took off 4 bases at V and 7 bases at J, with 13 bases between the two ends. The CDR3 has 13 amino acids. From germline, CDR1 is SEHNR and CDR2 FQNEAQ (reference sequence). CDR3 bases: TGTGCCAGCAGCTCCCCGGGACGGTATGAAGCTTTCTTT. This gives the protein CASSSPGRYEAFF.

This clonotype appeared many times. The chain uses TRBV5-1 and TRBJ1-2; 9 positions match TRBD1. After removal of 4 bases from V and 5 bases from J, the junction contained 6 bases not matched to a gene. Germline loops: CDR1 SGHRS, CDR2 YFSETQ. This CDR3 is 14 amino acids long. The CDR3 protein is CASSEGQGDYGYTF. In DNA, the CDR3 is TGCGCCAGCAGCGAGGGACAGGGAGATTATGGCTACACCTTC.

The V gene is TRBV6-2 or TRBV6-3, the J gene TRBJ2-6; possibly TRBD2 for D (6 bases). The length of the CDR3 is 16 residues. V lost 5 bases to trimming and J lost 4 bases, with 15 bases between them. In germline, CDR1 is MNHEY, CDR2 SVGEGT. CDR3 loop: CASSRAGSTGANVLTF. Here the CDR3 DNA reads TGTGCCAGCAGTCGCGCGGGGAGTACAGGGGCCAACGTCCTGACTTTC.

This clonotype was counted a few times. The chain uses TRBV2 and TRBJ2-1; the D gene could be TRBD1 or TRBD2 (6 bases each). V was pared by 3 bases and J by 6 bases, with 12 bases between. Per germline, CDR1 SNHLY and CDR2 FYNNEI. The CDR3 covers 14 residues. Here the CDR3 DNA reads TGTGCCAGCAGTGAGTCGGGGGCGCGCAATGAGCAGTTCTTC. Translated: CASSESGARNEQFF.

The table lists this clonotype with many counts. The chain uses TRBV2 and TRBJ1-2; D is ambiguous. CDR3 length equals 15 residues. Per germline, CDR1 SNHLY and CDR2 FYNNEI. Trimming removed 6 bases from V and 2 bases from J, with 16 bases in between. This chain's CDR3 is CASSPEGGRNYGYTF. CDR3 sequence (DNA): TGTGCCAGCAGCCCCGAAGGAGGGAGAAACTATGGCTACACCTTC.

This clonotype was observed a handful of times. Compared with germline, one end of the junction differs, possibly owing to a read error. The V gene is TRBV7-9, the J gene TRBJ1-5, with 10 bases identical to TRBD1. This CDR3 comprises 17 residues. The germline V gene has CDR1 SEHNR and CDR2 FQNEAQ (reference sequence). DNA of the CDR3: TGTGCCAGCAGCCTAGCCGGGACAGGGGCTACGAATCAGCCCCAGCATTTT. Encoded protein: CASSLAGTGATNQPQHF.

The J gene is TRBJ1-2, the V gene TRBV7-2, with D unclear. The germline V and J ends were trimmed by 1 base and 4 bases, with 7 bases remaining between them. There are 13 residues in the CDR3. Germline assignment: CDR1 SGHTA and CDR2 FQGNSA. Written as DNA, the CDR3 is TGTGCCAGCAGCTTAGAACAGTTCTATGGCTACACCTTC. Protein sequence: CASSLEQFYGYTF.

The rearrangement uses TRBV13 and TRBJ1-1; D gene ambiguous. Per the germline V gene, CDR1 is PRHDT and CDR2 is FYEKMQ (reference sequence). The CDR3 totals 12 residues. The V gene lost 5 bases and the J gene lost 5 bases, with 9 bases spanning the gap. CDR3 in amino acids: CASSPRRTEAFF. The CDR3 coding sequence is TGTGCCAGCAGCCCGCGGCGGACTGAAGCTTTCTTT.

The CDR3 spells CASSDTGSNQPQHF. In DNA, the CDR3 is TGTGCCAGCAGTGACACAGGAAGCAATCAGCCCCAGCATTTT. The gene calls are TRBV27 and TRBJ1-5, with D perhaps TRBD1 (5 bases). Deletions cut 5 bases from V and 1 base from J, with 9 bases between. CDR3 length: 14 residues. Germline values: CDR1 MNHEY, CDR2 SMNVEV (reference sequence).

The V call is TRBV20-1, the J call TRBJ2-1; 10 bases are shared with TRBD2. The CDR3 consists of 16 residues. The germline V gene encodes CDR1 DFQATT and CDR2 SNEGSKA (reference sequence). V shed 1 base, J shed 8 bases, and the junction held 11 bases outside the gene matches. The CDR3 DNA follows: TGCAGTGCTAGAGCACCTAGCGGGGGCCACCTCGATGAGCAGTTCTTC. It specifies CSARAPSGGHLDEQFF.

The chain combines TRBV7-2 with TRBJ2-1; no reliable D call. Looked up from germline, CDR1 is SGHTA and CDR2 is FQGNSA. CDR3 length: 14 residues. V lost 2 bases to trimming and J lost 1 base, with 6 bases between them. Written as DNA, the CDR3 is TGTGCCAGCAGCTTACTAGATTCCTACAATGAGCAGTTCTTC. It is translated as CASSLLDSYNEQFF.

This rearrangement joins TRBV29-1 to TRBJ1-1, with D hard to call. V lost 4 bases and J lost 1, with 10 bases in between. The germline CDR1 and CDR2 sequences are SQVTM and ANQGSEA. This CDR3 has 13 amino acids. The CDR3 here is CSVGRKQNTEAFF. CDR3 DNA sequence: TGCAGCGTTGGCCGGAAACAGAACACTGAAGCTTTCTTT.

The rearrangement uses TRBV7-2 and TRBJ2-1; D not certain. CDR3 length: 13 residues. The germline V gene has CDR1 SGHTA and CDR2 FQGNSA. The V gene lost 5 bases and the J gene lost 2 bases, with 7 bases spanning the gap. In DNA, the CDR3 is TGTGCCAGCAGCCAACACGCCTACAATGAGCAGTTCTTC. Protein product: CASSQHAYNEQFF. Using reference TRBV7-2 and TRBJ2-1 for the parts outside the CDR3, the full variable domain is GAGVSQSPSNKVTEKGKDVELRCDPISGHTALYWYRQSLGQGLEFLIYFQGNSAPDKSGLPSDRFSAERTGGSVSTLTIQRTQQEDSAVYLCASSQHAYNEQFFGPGTRLTVL.

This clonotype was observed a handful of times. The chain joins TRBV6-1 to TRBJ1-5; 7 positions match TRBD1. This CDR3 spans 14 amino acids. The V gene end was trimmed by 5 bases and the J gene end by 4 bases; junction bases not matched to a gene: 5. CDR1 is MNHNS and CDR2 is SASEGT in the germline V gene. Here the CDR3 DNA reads TGTGCCAGCAGTCACAGGGGAAAGAATCAGCCCCAGCATTTT. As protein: CASSHRGKNQPQHF.

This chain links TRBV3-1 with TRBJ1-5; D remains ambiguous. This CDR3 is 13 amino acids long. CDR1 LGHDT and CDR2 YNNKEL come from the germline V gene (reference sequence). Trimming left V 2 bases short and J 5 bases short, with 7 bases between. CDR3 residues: CASSQKEDQPQHF. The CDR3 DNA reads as TGTGCCAGCAGCCAAAAAGAGGATCAGCCCCAGCATTTT.

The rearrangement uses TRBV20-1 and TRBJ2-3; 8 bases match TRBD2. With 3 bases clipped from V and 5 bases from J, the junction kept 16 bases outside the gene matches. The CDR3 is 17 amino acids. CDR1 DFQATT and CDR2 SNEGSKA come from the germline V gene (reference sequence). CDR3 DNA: TGCAGTGCTAGTCCACTCCGGGGAGCGGGGGCCGGAGATACGCAGTATTTT. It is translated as CSASPLRGAGAGDTQYF.